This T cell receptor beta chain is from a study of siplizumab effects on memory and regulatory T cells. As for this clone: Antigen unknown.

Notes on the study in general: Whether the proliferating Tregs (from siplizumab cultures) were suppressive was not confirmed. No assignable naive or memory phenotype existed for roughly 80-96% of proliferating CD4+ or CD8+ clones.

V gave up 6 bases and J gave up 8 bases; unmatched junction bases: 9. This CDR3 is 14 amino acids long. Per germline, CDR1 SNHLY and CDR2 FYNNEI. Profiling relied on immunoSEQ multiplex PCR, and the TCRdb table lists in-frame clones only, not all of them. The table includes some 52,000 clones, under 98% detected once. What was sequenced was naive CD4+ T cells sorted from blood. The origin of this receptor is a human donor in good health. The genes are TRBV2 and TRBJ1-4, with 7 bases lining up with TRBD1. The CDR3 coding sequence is TGTGCCAGCAGACGTGGACAGGTTAACGAAAAACTGTTTTTT. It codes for CASRRGQVNEKLFF.